This T cell receptor beta chain was sequenced in a study of cytomegalovirus exposure and HLA in healthy donors. Vbeta (60) and Jbeta (13) primers were used in the PCR. Assay used: immunoSEQ multiplex PCR; TCRdb lists only in-frame clones, some missing. Found here are 80,000 to 95,000 clones, around 70% of them singletons; the top ten hold around 16%. Per the germline V gene, CDR1 is DFQATT and CDR2 is SNEGSKA (reference sequence). Trimming pared 0 bases from V and 8 bases from J, leaving 5 bases between. The CDR3 sequence is 11 residues long. The V gene is TRBV20-1, the J gene TRBJ2-1; D remains ambiguous. The sequenced sample consisted of PBMCs. This receptor was obtained from a woman aged 45-60 years in good health and CMV-seropositive. CDR3 loop: CSARDLDEQFF. CDR3 sequence (DNA): TGCAGTGCTAGAGATCTAGATGAGCAGTTCTTC.